The clone carrying this T cell receptor (beta chain) has ten or more counts. The data belong to a study of early T cells in non-severe SARS-CoV-2 infection. Unique molecular identifiers tagged individual cDNA molecules. From the 5' RACE reads, TCRdb called clonotypes with MiXCR, one entry per CDR3 protein. The table shows some 25,000 distinct CDR3 sequences, with around 4% occurring only once. Per the germline V gene, CDR1 is SGHTA and CDR2 is FQGTGA. V trimming: 8 bases; J trimming: 5 bases; junction bases outside the gene matches: 14. This CDR3 is 16 amino acids long. What was sequenced was whole blood. This chain joins TRBV7-3 and TRBJ2-3; 9 nucleotides agree with TRBD2. This sequence originates from an adult who was a healthcare worker with PCR-confirmed SARS-CoV-2 infection or an uninfected control (not recorded which). In DNA, the CDR3 is TGTGCCAGCGGAAGTACTAGCGGGTTTCAGGGAGATACGCAGTATTTT. Amino acid sequence: CASGSTSGFQGDTQYF.